This entry features one T cell receptor (beta chain) sequence. The sample originates from a study of blood T cell repertoires in COVID-19. Whole-study context: The United States, Italy and Spain supplied acute and convalescent COVID-19 samples.

Clones were read by immunoSEQ multiplex PCR, and TCRdb kept only the in-frame ones, dropping some. The sample has hundreds of thousands of clones; roughly 80% are singletons. The CDR3 length is 16 residues. The study assigned cohorts using participant-reported clinical history. Within 2 weeks of study entry, exposed participants had contacted a PCR-confirmed or clinician-diagnosed COVID-19 case. Sequencing input: PBMCs or T cells enriched from blood (not recorded which). This rearrangement joins TRBV21-1 to TRBJ1-2; the table's D call TRBD1 went unverified against the DNA. TRBV21-1 is a known pseudogene. This clonotype was sampled from a man aged 35-49 years who had been exposed to COVID-19. The CDR3: CASSKEGQGPDYGYTF. In DNA, the CDR3 is TGTGCCAGCAGCAAAGAGGGACAGGGGCCCGACTATGGCTACACCTTC.